Each of the 18 T cell receptor beta chains below was sequenced from the same sample in a study of blood T cell repertoires in COVID-19. Generated by immunoSEQ multiplex PCR, the TCRdb table keeps only in-frame clones and is missing some. The sample yields 350,000 to 500,000 clones, 70% to 90% seen once. Sequenced input: PBMCs or T cells enriched from blood (not recorded which). Every receptor here comes from a woman younger than 30 who had been exposed to COVID-19.

The V call is TRBV27, the J call TRBJ2-3; TRBD2 aligns across 12 bases. Germline CDR1 and CDR2: MNHEY and SMNVEV (reference sequence). Trimming took 7 bases from V and 0 from J; bases not matched to a gene: 8. The length of the CDR3 is 17 residues. This CDR3 reads CASTGLLAGGSTDTQYF. As DNA, the CDR3 is TGTGCCAGCACTGGGCTACTAGCGGGGGGTAGCACAGATACGCAGTATTTT.

The chain recombines TRBV28 with TRBJ1-5, with D unresolved. Trimming took off 6 bases at V and 8 bases at J, with 11 bases between the two ends. In germline, CDR1 is MDHEN, CDR2 SYDVKM. The CDR3 has 12 residues. The CDR3 here is CASSLTIKPQHF. The CDR3 DNA reads TGTGCCAGCAGCCTGACTATTAAGCCCCAGCATTTT.

The chain combines TRBV9 with TRBJ1-1, with D unresolved. CDR3 length: 13 amino acids. Trimming stripped 4 bases from V and 5 bases from J, with 12 bases between. The germline V gene has CDR1 SGDLS and CDR2 YYNGEE. Here the CDR3 DNA reads TGTGCCAGCAGCTCGGATTTGGAGACTGAAGCTTTCTTT. Its translation: CASSSDLETEAFF. The full variable domain, completed using reference TRBV9 and TRBJ1-1, is DSGVTQTPKHLITATGQRVTLRCSPRSGDLSVYWYQQSLDQGLQFLIQYYNGEERAKGNILERFSAQQFPDLHSELNLSSLELGDSALYFCASSSDLETEAFFGQGTRLTVV.

The gene calls are TRBV5-1 and TRBJ2-1, with 12 bases matching TRBD2. V shed 0 bases and J 0 bases; nucleotides not matched to a gene: 7. CDR1 and CDR2 (germline): SGHRS, YFSETQ. This CDR3 is built from 19 residues. CDR3 in DNA: TGCGCCAGCAGCTTGGGACTAGCGGGAGTTCCGAGCTCCTACAATGAGCAGTTCTTC. It is translated as CASSLGLAGVPSSYNEQFF.

The V gene is TRBV27, the J gene TRBJ2-5; 8 nucleotides agree with TRBD2. This CDR3 contains 15 residues. Germline CDR1 MNHEY, CDR2 SMNVEV (reference sequence). J was trimmed by 1 base and V by 1 base; bases with no gene match: 2. The CDR3 DNA reads as TGTGCCAGCAGTTTATTAGGGACTAGCCAAGAGACCCAGTACTTC. Amino acid sequence: CASSLLGTSQETQYF.

The chain couples TRBV7-2 to TRBJ2-7, with 8 bases lining up with TRBD2. Germline V gene data show CDR1 as SGHTA and CDR2 as FQGNSA. The V gene end was trimmed by 4 bases and the J gene end by 5 bases; junction bases not matched to a gene: 10. The CDR3 is made up of 15 amino acids. CDR3: CASSSGTSGWNEQYF. DNA of the CDR3: TGTGCCAGCAGCTCCGGGACTAGTGGGTGGAACGAGCAGTACTTC.

The rearrangement links TRBV7-9 to TRBJ2-3; TRBD1 matches 7 bases. Losses at the gene ends were 8 bases for V and 0 bases for J; bases not matched to a gene: 5. Germline V gives CDR1 SEHNR, CDR2 FQNEAQ (reference sequence). The CDR3 loop spans 14 amino acids. This chain's CDR3 is CASVGGTSTDTQYF. In nucleotides, the CDR3 is TGTGCCAGCGTAGGGGGCACTAGCACAGATACGCAGTATTTT.

The chain employs TRBV7-2 and TRBJ2-4, with D unclear. V was shortened by 4 bases and J by 6 bases, with 13 bases between the two germline ends. The germline V gene encodes CDR1 SGHTA and CDR2 FQGNSA. The CDR3 is 14 amino acids. CDR3 in amino acids: CASSSTLGLNIQYF. CDR3 in DNA: TGTGCCAGCAGCTCGACATTGGGCCTAAACATTCAGTACTTC.

This rearrangement joins TRBV7-6 to TRBJ2-1; 8 bases map to TRBD2. V lost 4 bases, J lost 6 bases, and 5 bases stayed unmatched. CDR1 is SGHVS, CDR2 FNYEAQ, per germline. The CDR3 consists of 14 residues. This chain's CDR3 is CASSSAGTSNEQFF. CDR3 sequence (DNA): TGTGCCAGCAGCTCTGCCGGGACTAGCAATGAGCAGTTCTTC.

The rearrangement uses TRBV18 and TRBJ2-5; TRBD1 matches at 7 bases. Trimming removed 0 bases from V and 3 bases from J; junction bases left unmatched: 4. Germline-derived CDR1 and CDR2 are KGHSH and LQKENI. CDR3 length equals 15 residues. CDR3 sequence (DNA): TGTGCCAGCTCACCACCCACAGGGGTAAAAGAGACCCAGTACTTC. Translating it yields CASSPPTGVKETQYF.

This clone was observed once. The V call is TRBV7-2, the J call TRBJ2-5, with 8 nucleotides matching TRBD2. Unmatched junction bases numbered 7, after V lost 5 bases and J lost 5 bases. This CDR3 region has 14 residues. Germline V gene data show CDR1 as SGHTA and CDR2 as FQGNSA. The CDR3 bases are TGTGCCAGCAGCCCACAAGCGGGGGTGGAGACCCAGTACTTC. Translated, it gives CASSPQAGVETQYF.

V is TRBV27 and J is TRBJ1-2, with 8 bases fitting TRBD1. CDR1 is MNHEY and CDR2 is SMNVEV in the germline V gene (reference sequence). V shed 6 bases and J 6 bases; nucleotides not matched to a gene: 12. This CDR3 spans 15 amino acids. In DNA form, the CDR3 reads TGTGCCAGCAGCCCACCAGGGGGCCCGTTCAATGGCTACACCTTC. It encodes CASSPPGGPFNGYTF.

V usage is TRBV9 and J usage is TRBJ2-7, with a possible D match to TRBD2 (6 bases). Trimming removed 4 bases at V and 1 base at J, with 15 bases between. Per the germline V gene, CDR1 is SGDLS and CDR2 is YYNGEE. The CDR3 sequence is 15 residues long. CDR3 in amino acids: CASSPLPGRSYEQYF. The CDR3 coding sequence is TGTGCCAGCAGCCCCCTCCCGGGGAGGTCCTACGAGCAGTACTTC.

As to this clone: The sample has other DNA sequences that encode this CDR3 too. This rearrangement joins TRBV27 to TRBJ2-7; TRBD1 aligns across 8 bases. The V and J ends lost 2 bases and 3 bases, in that order; junction bases with no gene match: 0. CDR3 length: 13 amino acids. In germline, CDR1 is MNHEY, CDR2 SMNVEV (reference sequence). This CDR3 is CASSLDRGYEQYF. In DNA, the CDR3 is TGTGCCAGCAGTTTAGACAGGGGCTACGAGCAGTACTTC.

The V gene is TRBV5-1, the J gene TRBJ2-2; perhaps TRBD1 as D (5 bases). The CDR3 totals 15 residues. The V end was cut by 3 bases, the J end by 1 base, with 10 bases between. Germline CDR1 is SGHRS and CDR2 is YFSETQ. CDR3 nucleotides: TGCGCCAGCAGCTGGGGCGACAGGAACACCGGGGAGCTGTTTTTT. It codes for CASSWGDRNTGELFF. The full variable domain, rest sourced from reference TRBV5-1 and TRBJ2-2, is KAGVTQTPRYLIKTRGQQVTLSCSPISGHRSVSWYQQTPGQGLQFLFEYFSETQRNKGNFPGRFSGRQFSNSRSEMNVSTLELGDSALYLCASSWGDRNTGELFFGEGSRLTVL.

V and J are TRBV7-9 and TRBJ2-7; D might be TRBD1 (6 bases). V was clipped by 4 bases and J by 7 bases, with 17 bases between them. The CDR3 sequence is 14 residues long. The V gene's germline CDR1 is SEHNR and CDR2 FQNEAQ (reference sequence). CDR3 loop: CASSWGTGRGEQYF. For the CDR3, the DNA is TGTGCCAGCAGCTGGGGTACAGGGCGCGGGGAGCAGTACTTC.

V is TRBV3-1 (or the pseudogene TRBV3-2) and J is TRBJ1-6; 8 bases are a match to TRBD1. With V trimmed by 4 bases and J by 7 bases, 15 bases remained unmatched. CDR1 LGHDT and CDR2 YNNKEL come from the germline V gene (reference sequence). The CDR3 length is 18 residues. In DNA form, the CDR3 reads TGTGCCAGCAGCCCCATAGGGGGGGGGACAGGAGGGAATTCACCCCTCCACTTT. Its protein product is CASSPIGGGTGGNSPLHF.

The gene calls are TRBV27 and TRBJ2-7; 9 bases map to TRBD1. The germline CDR1 and CDR2 sequences are MNHEY and SMNVEV (reference sequence). The CDR3 runs to 17 residues. V lost 5 bases, J lost 5 bases, and 16 bases stayed unmatched. CDR3 amino acids: CASSPGQGSPLVDEQYF. The CDR3 DNA sequence: TGTGCCAGCAGTCCCGGACAGGGGTCCCCCTTAGTAGACGAGCAGTACTTC.